This T cell receptor (beta chain) was documented in a study of shared clonotypes between healthy human individuals. The study, taken as a whole, reports: Rarefaction demonstrated incomplete sorted-subset sequencing despite large depth.

Comment on this clone: No antigen is known for it.

Every donor was a Caucasian adult from Nashville, Tennessee. Germline-derived CDR1 and CDR2 are MGHDK and SYGVNS. V shed 8 bases and J 7 bases; nucleotides not matched to a gene: 6. The CDR3 is 14 amino acids. Deep-level running was used for the assay. Clones were read by immunoSEQ multiplex PCR, and TCRdb kept only the in-frame ones, dropping some. Of approximately 1,500,000 clones in the sample, around 97% are singletons; the top ten hold 0.95% to 1.5%. This TCR was sampled from a man aged 25-40 years in good health. The J gene is TRBJ2-2, the V gene TRBV25-1; 11 nucleotides align to TRBD1. The sample was naive CD4+ T cells sorted from blood. The subset here: CD45RA+ positively selected. The chain's CDR3 is CASSGQGALGELFF. The DNA for the CDR3 is TGTGCCAGCTCAGGACAGGGGGCCCTCGGGGAGCTGTTTTTT.